Reported below is one TCR beta chain. This record comes from a study of T cells in Graves' hyperthyroidism and ophthalmopathy. TCR beta CDR3 sequences were amplified from RNA transcripts. The HTBI primer set served for first-round RT-PCR of the TCR CDR3. Via MiXCR, TCRdb re-called the multiplex PCR reads, giving one row per CDR3 protein. The data hold some 560,000 distinct CDR3 sequences, with around a sixth observed a single time. V gave up 0 bases and J gave up 9 bases, with 11 bases separating them. Germline V CDR1 and CDR2: MNHEY, SVGEGT. This CDR3 is 13 amino acids long. The chain links TRBV6-2 or TRBV6-3 to TRBJ1-2; D is unresolved. Sample: blood. The source of this sequence is a woman in her twenties or thirties with Graves' hyperthyroidism. The CDR3 sequence is CASSYSSGSRYTF. The CDR3 DNA follows: TGTGCCAGCAGTTACTCGAGCGGTAGTCGCTACACCTTC.